A single sample gave rise to the 5 T cell receptor beta chains below, sequenced in a study of low-dose radiotherapy and immunotherapy resistance in tumors. TRAV- and TRBV-specific primers were used for first-strand cDNA, which covered alpha and beta chains. Amplification, which lasted roughly 20 PCR cycles, used a constant-region primer and V-primer adapter to amplify TCRs. TCRdb ran MiXCR on the reads and lists one entry per CDR3 protein. The table includes some 15,000 distinct CDR3 sequences, roughly half detected once. The source is a human donor with advanced metastatic prostate, ovarian, gallbladder or colorectal cancer (not recorded which). This table probably holds off-target reads from a library built for another chain.

This clonotype has a handful of counts. The V gene is TRBV4-2, the J gene TRBJ2-4; either TRBD1 or TRBD2 may fit D (5 bases each). The CDR3 covers 16 residues. The germline V and J ends were trimmed by 2 bases and 0 bases, with 11 bases remaining between them. Germline assignment: CDR1 LGHNA and CDR2 YNFKEQ. The CDR3 sequence is CASSQSGTVAKNIQYF. CDR3 nucleotides: TGTGCCAGCAGCCAATCGGGGACGGTAGCCAAAAACATTCAGTACTTC.

This clonotype has only a few counts. The chain links TRBV29-1 to TRBJ2-5; 7 bases line up with TRBD1. The CDR3 sequence is 12 residues long. V lost 6 bases to trimming and J lost 4 bases; unmatched junction nucleotides: 5. From germline, CDR1 is SQVTM and CDR2 ANQGSEA. CDR3 sequence (DNA): TGCAGCGTCATACAGGGGATAGAGACCCAGTACTTC. Its translation is CSVIQGIETQYF.

The gene calls are TRBV6-2 or TRBV6-3 and TRBJ2-7; no clear D. The ends were cut back, 5 bases at V and 2 bases at J, with 4 bases in the middle. Looked up from germline, CDR1 is MNHEY and CDR2 is SVGEGT. This CDR3 is built from 11 residues. As DNA, the CDR3 is TGTGCCAGCAGTGAAACCTACGAGCAGTACTTC. This translates into CASSETYEQYF.

V usage is TRBV6-2 or TRBV6-3 and J usage is TRBJ1-2; TRBD1 might be the D (6 bases). Germline loops: CDR1 MNHEY, CDR2 SVGEGT. V was shortened by 7 bases and J by 8 bases, with 11 bases between the two germline ends. CDR3 length: 11 residues. The CDR3 DNA follows: TGTGCCAGCAACTCACAGGGAGGCTACACCTTC. Translation: CASNSQGGYTF.

The chain recombines TRBV7-3 with TRBJ2-5, with TRBD2 matching over 7 bases. This CDR3 has 17 amino acids. CDR1 is SGHTA, CDR2 FQGTGA, per germline. V lost 2 bases to trimming and J lost 5 bases; unmatched junction nucleotides: 14. The CDR3 coding sequence is TGTGCCAGCAGCTTACACCCGCGCGGGAGAGGTGGGGAGACCCAGTACTTC. Its translation is CASSLHPRGRGGETQYF.